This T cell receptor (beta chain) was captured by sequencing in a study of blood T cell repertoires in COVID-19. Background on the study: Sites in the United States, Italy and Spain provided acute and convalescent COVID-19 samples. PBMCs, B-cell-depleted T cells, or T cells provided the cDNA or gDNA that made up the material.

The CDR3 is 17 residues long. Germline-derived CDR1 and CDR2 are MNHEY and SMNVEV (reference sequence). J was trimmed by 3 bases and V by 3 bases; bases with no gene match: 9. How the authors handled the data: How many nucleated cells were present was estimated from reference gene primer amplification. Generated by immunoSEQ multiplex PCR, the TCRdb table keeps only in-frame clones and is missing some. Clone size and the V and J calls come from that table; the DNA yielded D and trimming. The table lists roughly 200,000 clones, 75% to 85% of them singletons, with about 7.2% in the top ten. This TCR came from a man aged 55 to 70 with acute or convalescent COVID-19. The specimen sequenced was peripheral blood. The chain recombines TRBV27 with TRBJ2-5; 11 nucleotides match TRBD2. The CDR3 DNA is TGTGCCAGCAGTTTCAGGGGGAGTAGCGGGAGGGAAGAGACCCAGTACTTC. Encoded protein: CASSFRGSSGREETQYF.